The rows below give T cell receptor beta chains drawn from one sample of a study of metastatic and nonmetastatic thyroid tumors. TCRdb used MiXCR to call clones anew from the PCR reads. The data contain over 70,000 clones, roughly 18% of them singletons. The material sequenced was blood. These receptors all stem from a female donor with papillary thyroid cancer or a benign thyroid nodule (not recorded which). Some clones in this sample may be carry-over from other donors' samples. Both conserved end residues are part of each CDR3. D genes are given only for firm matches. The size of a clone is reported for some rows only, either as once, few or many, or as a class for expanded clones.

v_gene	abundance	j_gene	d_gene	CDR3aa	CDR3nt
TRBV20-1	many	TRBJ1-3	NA	CSATSDWDSLGNTIYF	TGCAGTGCGACTAGTGACTGGGACTCTTTGGGAAACACCATATATTTT
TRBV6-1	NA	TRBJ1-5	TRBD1	CASSDVGQGYQPQHF	TGTGCCAGCAGTGATGTGGGACAGGGCTATCAGCCCCAGCATTTT
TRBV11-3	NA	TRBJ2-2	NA	CASSPRGHTGELFF	TGTGCCAGCAGTCCCAGGGGTCACACCGGGGAGCTGTTTTTT
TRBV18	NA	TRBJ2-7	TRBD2	CASSPNSGPYEQYF	TGTGCCAGCTCACCGAATAGCGGGCCCTACGAGCAGTACTTC
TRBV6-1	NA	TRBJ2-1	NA	CAGEVRVGEQFF	TGTGCCGGGGAGGTCCGGGTCGGTGAGCAGTTCTTC
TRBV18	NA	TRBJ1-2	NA	CASSPGSYGYTF	TGTGCCAGCTCACCAGGCTCCTATGGCTACACCTTC
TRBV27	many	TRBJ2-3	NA	CASCSGGGTDTQYF	TGTGCCAGCTGCTCAGGTGGAGGCACAGATACGCAGTATTTT
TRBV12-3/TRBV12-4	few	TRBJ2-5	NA	CASSLTPGIAAGTQYF	TGTGCCAGCAGTTTAACCCCGGGAATAGCGGCAGGGACCCAGTACTTC
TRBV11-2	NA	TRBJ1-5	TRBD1	CVSSPGTGANSNQPQHF	TGTGTCAGCAGCCCTGGGACAGGGGCTAATAGCAATCAGCCCCAGCATTTT
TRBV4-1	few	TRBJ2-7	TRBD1	CASSQEDREVGYEQYF	TGCGCCAGCAGCCAAGAGGACAGGGAGGTTGGCTACGAGCAGTACTTC
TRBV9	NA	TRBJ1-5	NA	CASSVGLSNQPQHF	TGTGCCAGCAGCGTAGGCCTTAGCAATCAGCCCCAGCATTTT
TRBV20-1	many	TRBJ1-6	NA	CSARRPENSPLHF	TGCAGTGCTAGGAGGCCAGAAAATTCACCCCTCCACTTT
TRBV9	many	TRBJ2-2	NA	CASSVSVTNTGELFF	TGTGCCAGCAGCGTATCAGTTACGAACACCGGGGAGCTGTTTTTT
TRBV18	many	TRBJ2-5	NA	CASSLLDSTIQETQYF	TGTGCCAGCTCACTCTTGGACAGTACAATCCAAGAGACCCAGTACTTC
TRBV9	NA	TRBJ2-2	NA	CASSLRGAGELFF	TGTGCCAGCAGCCTGCGGGGCGCCGGGGAGCTGTTTTTT
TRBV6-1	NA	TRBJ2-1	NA	CASSEGTRSRNEQFF	TGTGCCAGCAGTGAAGGGACCCGTTCTCGTAATGAGCAGTTCTTC
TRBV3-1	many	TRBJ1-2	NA	CASSQFGPRGYTF	TGTGCCAGCAGCCAATTCGGGCCACGGGGCTACACCTTC
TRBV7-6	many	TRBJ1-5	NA	CASSWGLGGSNQPQHF	TGTGCCAGCAGCTGGGGGCTCGGGGGAAGCAATCAGCCCCAGCATTTT
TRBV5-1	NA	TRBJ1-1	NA	CASSLVAGMNTEAFF	TGCGCCAGCAGCTTGGTAGCAGGGATGAACACTGAAGCTTTCTTT
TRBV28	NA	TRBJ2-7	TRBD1	CASSRGGPGGEQYF	TGTGCCAGCAGTAGAGGGGGCCCTGGGGGTGAGCAGTACTTC
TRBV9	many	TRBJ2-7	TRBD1	CASSADRVEQYF	TGTGCCAGCAGCGCCGACAGGGTGGAGCAGTACTTC
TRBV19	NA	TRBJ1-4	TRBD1	CASSIQRGTAEKLFF	TGTGCCAGTAGTATACAAAGGGGGACAGCTGAAAAACTGTTTTTT
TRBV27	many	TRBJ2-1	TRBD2	CATNFLGTSGDEQFF	TGTGCCACCAATTTCCTTGGGACTAGCGGTGATGAGCAGTTCTTC
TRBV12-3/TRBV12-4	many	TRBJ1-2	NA	CASTFRGGLYGYTF	TGTGCCAGCACTTTTCGCGGCGGACTCTATGGCTACACCTTC
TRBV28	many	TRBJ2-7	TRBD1	CASSFPTGGNEQYF	TGTGCCAGCAGTTTCCCGACAGGGGGAAACGAGCAGTACTTC
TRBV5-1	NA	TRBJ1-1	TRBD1	CASSPGTGGLMNTEAFF	TGCGCCAGCAGCCCCGGGACAGGGGGTCTAATGAACACTGAAGCTTTCTTT
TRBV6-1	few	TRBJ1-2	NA	CTNSEYRSNYGYTF	TGTACCAACAGTGAATATAGGAGTAACTATGGCTACACCTTC
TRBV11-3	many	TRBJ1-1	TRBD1	CASIDRGNTEAFF	TGTGCCAGCATAGACAGGGGGAACACTGAAGCTTTCTTT
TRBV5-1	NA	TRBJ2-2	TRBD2	CASRPSGSRVGELFF	TGCGCCAGCAGACCAAGCGGGAGTAGGGTCGGGGAGCTGTTTTTT
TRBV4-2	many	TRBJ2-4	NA	CASSQVSRGRGEGNIQYF	TGTGCCAGCAGCCAAGTCTCCAGGGGAAGGGGAGAGGGAAACATTCAGTACTTC
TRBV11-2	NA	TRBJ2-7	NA	CASSSLRETQYEQYF	TGTGCCAGCAGCTCCCTTCGGGAAACCCAATACGAGCAGTACTTC
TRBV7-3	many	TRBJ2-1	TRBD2	CASSLPSGAYNEQFF	TGTGCCAGCAGCTTACCTAGCGGGGCATACAATGAGCAGTTCTTC
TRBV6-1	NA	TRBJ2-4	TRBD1	CANWDRGQNIQYF	TGTGCCAACTGGGACAGGGGGCAAAACATTCAGTACTTC
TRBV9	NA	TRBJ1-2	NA	CASSGEGVYGYTF	TGTGCCAGCAGCGGGGAGGGGGTGTATGGCTACACCTTC
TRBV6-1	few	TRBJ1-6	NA	CASGLEYNSPLHF	TGTGCCAGCGGTTTAGAGTATAATTCACCCCTCCACTTT
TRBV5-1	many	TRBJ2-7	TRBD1	CASSLAGTGEEQYF	TGCGCCAGCAGCTTGGCCGGGACAGGCGAAGAGCAGTACTTC
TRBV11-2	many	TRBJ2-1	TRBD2	CASSPEWTSGTEQFF	TGTGCCAGCAGCCCCGAGTGGACTAGCGGGACGGAGCAGTTCTTC
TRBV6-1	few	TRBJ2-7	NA	CASSSAATYEQYF	TGTGCCAGCAGTTCGGCTGCTACCTACGAGCAGTACTTC
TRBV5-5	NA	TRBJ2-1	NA	CASGPPDSSHEQFF	TGTGCCAGCGGACCCCCGGACAGTTCCCATGAGCAGTTCTTC
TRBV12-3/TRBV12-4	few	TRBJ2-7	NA	CASSYSARSYEQYF	TGTGCCAGCAGTTATAGCGCCCGCTCCTACGAGCAGTACTTC
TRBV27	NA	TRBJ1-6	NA	CASSLIVPKAYNSPLHF	TGTGCCAGTAGTTTAATTGTGCCGAAGGCTTATAATTCACCCCTCCACTTT
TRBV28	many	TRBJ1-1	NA	CASSFLGAGTEAFF	TGTGCCAGCAGTTTTTTGGGGGCTGGCACTGAAGCTTTCTTT
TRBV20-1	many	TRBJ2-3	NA	CSARILDTDTQYF	TGCAGTGCTAGGATACTAGACACAGATACGCAGTATTTT
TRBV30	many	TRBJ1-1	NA	CAWSGLGRWDPEAFF	TGTGCCTGGAGTGGTTTAGGGCGTTGGGACCCTGAAGCTTTCTTT
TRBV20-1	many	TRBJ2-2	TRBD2	CSAAGGSPRDTGELFF	TGCAGTGCTGCAGGCGGGAGCCCTCGAGACACCGGGGAGCTGTTTTTT